The clone carrying this T cell receptor beta chain was counted a single time. The antigen is unknown. These data originate in a study of OX40 agonist ivuxolimab in advanced cancers. Study outcomes and limitations: The average count of expanded clones was higher among CD8+ T cells than among CD4+.

Here immunoSEQ multiplex PCR was the method, and the copy in TCRdb shows in-frame clones only, minus some. The table shows 45,000 to 70,000 clones, with approximately 90% occurring only once. Sample: CD4+ or CD8+ T cells sorted from blood, taken in a trial of the OX40 agonist ivuxolimab. The clonotype was recovered from an adult with an advanced solid tumor such as melanoma, head and neck, liver or kidney cancer.

CDR3 sequence (DNA): TGTGCCAGCAGCGGACAGGGTGGAGAAAAACTGTTTTTT. The encoded protein is CASSGQGGEKLFF. This rearrangement joins TRBV7-8 to TRBJ1-4, with TRBD1 identical over 8 bases. Germline V gene sequence: CDR1 SGHVS, CDR2 FQNEAQ. V dropped 5 bases and J dropped 8; count of bases not matched to a gene: 4. This CDR3 comprises 13 residues.